A selection of T cell receptor beta chains follows, all from one sample in a study of blood T cell repertoires in COVID-19. Profiled with immunoSEQ multiplex PCR; TCRdb holds only in-frame clones, not every one. The sample contains 150,000 to 200,000 clones, around 85% of which appear only once. The sequenced sample consisted of peripheral blood. Receptor source: a man in his sixties with active or convalescent COVID-19. CDR3s include the opening cysteine and the closing phenylalanine or tryptophan. D genes are given only for firm matches. Size is omitted from some rows. Given values are once, few, many or a class for expanded clones.

clone size	V gene	J gene	D gene	CDR3 DNA	CDR3 protein
NA	TRBV15	TRBJ1-3	NA	TGTGCCACCAGCAGAGATCGGACTTTCTCTGGAAACACCATATATTTT	CATSRDRTFSGNTIYF
NA	TRBV5-1	TRBJ1-4	NA	TGCGCCAGCAGCGTCGCAGGGCTCTCTAATGAAAAACTGTTTTTT	CASSVAGLSNEKLFF
NA	TRBV18	TRBJ1-1	TRBD1	TGTGCCAGCTCAGAGGGACAGGGGAACACTGAAGCTTTCTTT	CASSEGQGNTEAFF
NA	TRBV10-3	TRBJ1-2	NA	TGTGCCATCAGTGAGTCCGTCAGCGGCGGGGGCTACACCTTC	CAISESVSGGGYTF
NA	TRBV5-1	TRBJ1-6	TRBD1	TGCGCCAGCAGCCAAGGACAGGGCCTTAATTCACCCCTCCACTTT	CASSQGQGLNSPLHF
NA	TRBV21-1	TRBJ2-7	NA	TGTGCCAGCATGCAAGCGGGAGGGCCGAACGAGCAGTACTTC	CASMQAGGPNEQYF
few	TRBV7-2	TRBJ2-1	TRBD1	TGTGCCAGCAGCCCCTCCCGACAGGGCGGAGATGAGCAGTTCTTC	CASSPSRQGGDEQFF
NA	TRBV19	TRBJ1-3	NA	TGTGCCAGTAGTCCGGGTGCCTCTGGAAACACCATATATTTT	CASSPGASGNTIYF
NA	TRBV19	TRBJ1-1	NA	TGTGCCAGTAGTATAGCATTGGGGGGAATCGAAGCTTTCTTT	CASSIALGGIEAFF
NA	TRBV6-1	TRBJ1-2	NA	TGTGCCAGCAGTGAAGCTGCACGGAGCGCGTATGGCTACACCTTC	CASSEAARSAYGYTF
NA	TRBV6-6	TRBJ2-7	NA	TGTGCCAGCAGGCTTAGTGCAGGAGGTTACGAGCAGTACTTC	CASRLSAGGYEQYF